This T cell receptor (beta chain) was sequenced for a study of human T cells and chemical hapten exposure. In the study overall: 2% DPC applied to a roughly 2 cm by roughly 2 cm arm area sensitized donors.

The germline CDR1 and CDR2 sequences are LNHNV and YYDKDF (reference sequence). This CDR3 contains 13 residues. V was cut by 3 bases and J by 8 bases, with 11 bases left in between. TCRdb recomputed calls from the RACE reads with MiXCR, one row per CDR3 protein. Here the sample spans about 110,000 distinct CDR3 sequences, about a tenth being singletons. Specified time point: patch test 2, 6 weeks after DPC sensitization. Noted treatment: therapeutic diphenylcyclopropenone sensitization with weekly scalp DPC. The donor pool consisted of alopecia patients aged 18 to 70 years, considered suitable for DPC.

The source was whole blood, collected in connection with sensitization to the hapten diphenylcyclopropenone (DPC). The V gene is TRBV15, the J gene TRBJ2-1, with D possibly matching TRBD2 (5 bases). The clonotype comes from a woman between 35 and 50 years old with alopecia areata. Some clones in this sample may be carry-over from other donors' samples. CDR3 coding DNA: TGTGCCACCAGCAGGGGGTCCGGGGATGAGCAGTTCTTC. It is translated as CATSRGSGDEQFF.